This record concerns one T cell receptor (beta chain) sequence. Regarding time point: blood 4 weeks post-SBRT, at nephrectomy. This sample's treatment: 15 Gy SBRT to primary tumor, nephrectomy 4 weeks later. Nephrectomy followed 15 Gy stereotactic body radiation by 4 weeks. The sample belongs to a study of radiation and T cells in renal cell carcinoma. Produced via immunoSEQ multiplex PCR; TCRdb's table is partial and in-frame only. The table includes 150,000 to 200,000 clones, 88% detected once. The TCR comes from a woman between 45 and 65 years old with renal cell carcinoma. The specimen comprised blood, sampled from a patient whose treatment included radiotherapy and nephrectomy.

CDR3 sequence: CASSSGLPGNTIYF. The DNA of the CDR3 is TGTGCCAGCAGCTCAGGGTTACCTGGAAACACCATATATTTT. This chain joins TRBV7-2 and TRBJ1-3, with a possible D match to TRBD1 (5 bases). V was clipped by 4 bases and J by 2 bases, with 9 bases between them. Germline-derived CDR1 and CDR2 are SGHTA and FQGNSA. The CDR3 extends over 14 amino acids.